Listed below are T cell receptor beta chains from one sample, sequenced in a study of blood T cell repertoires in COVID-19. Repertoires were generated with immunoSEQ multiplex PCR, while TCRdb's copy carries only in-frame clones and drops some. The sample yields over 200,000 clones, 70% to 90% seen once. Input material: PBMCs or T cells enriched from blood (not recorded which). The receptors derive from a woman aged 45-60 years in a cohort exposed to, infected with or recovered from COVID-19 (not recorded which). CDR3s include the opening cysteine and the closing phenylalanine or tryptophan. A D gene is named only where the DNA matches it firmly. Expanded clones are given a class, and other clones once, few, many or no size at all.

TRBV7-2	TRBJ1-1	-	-	CASSLARGRTEAFF	TGTGCCAGCAGCTTAGCAAGGGGCCGGACTGAAGCTTTCTTT
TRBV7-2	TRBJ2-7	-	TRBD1	CASSFDRAYEQYF	TGTGCCAGCAGCTTCGACAGGGCCTACGAGCAGTACTTC
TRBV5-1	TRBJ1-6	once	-	CASSFQAGAQSSYNSPLHF	TGCGCCAGCAGCTTCCAGGCGGGGGCACAGAGCTCCTATAATTCACCCCTCCACTTT
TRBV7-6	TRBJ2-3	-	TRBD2	CASSLGGLAYQLGDTQYF	TGTGCCAGCAGCTTAGGGGGACTAGCGTACCAGTTGGGGGATACGCAGTATTTT
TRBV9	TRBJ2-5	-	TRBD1	CASSPGQGGETQYF	TGTGCCAGCAGCCCGGGACAGGGGGGAGAGACCCAGTACTTC
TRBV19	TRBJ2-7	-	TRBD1	CASSIRGTGANYEQYF	TGTGCCAGTAGTATCCGGGGGACAGGGGCGAACTACGAGCAGTACTTC
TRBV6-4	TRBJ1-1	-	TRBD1	CASRTGQGNTEAFF	TGTGCCAGCAGGACAGGACAGGGGAACACTGAAGCTTTCTTT
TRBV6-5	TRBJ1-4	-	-	CASSYSGAANEKLFF	TGTGCCAGCAGTTACTCGGGGGCGGCTAATGAAAAACTGTTTTTT
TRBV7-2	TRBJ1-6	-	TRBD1	CASSPGRGPRSPLHF	TGTGCCAGCAGCCCCGGGAGGGGGCCTAGGTCACCCCTCCACTTT
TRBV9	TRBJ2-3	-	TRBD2	CASSVDPRGGTDTQYF	TGTGCCAGCAGCGTAGACCCCCGGGGGGGCACAGATACGCAGTATTTT
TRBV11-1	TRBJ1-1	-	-	CASSLRVNTEAFF	TGTGCCAGCAGCTTAAGAGTTAACACTGAAGCTTTCTTT
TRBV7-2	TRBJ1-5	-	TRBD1	CASSLDLVGRGTQPQHF	TGTGCCAGCAGCTTAGATCTCGTGGGCAGGGGGACCCAGCCCCAGCATTTT
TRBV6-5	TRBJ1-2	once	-	CASILQGPLPDGYTF	TGTGCCAGCATCCTACAGGGACCCCTTCCGGATGGCTACACCTTC
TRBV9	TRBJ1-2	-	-	CASSEGGAGEYYGYTF	TGTGCCAGCAGCGAGGGTGGGGCAGGGGAATATTATGGCTACACCTTC
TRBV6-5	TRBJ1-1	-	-	CASSYGDNGGAFF	TGTGCCAGCAGTTACGGGGATAACGGGGGAGCTTTCTTT
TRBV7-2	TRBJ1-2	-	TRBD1	CASSLEGQNPNYGYTF	TGTGCCAGCAGCCTAGAGGGACAGAACCCAAACTATGGCTACACCTTC
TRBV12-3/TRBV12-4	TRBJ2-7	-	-	CASSFPGAEQYF	TGTGCCAGCAGTTTTCCAGGGGCCGAGCAGTACTTC
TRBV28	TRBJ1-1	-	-	CASSFAGETFF	TGTGCCAGCAGTTTCGCAGGGGAAACTTTCTTT
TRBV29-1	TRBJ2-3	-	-	CSVDSLSTDTQYF	TGCAGCGTGGACTCCCTGAGCACAGATACGCAGTATTTT
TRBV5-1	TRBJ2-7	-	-	CASRGLGGSYEQYF	TGCGCCAGCAGAGGCCTCGGGGGCTCCTACGAGCAGTACTTC
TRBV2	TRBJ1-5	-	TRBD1	CASNRQGGNQPQHF	TGTGCCAGCAACCGACAGGGGGGCAATCAGCCCCAGCATTTT
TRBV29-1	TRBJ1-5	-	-	CSVEMGGGQPQHF	TGCAGCGTTGAAATGGGGGGAGGGCAGCCCCAGCATTTT
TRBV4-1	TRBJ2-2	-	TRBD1	CASSRVRGRGSIGELFF	TGCGCCAGCAGCCGGGTCAGGGGGCGTGGTAGTATCGGGGAGCTGTTTTTT
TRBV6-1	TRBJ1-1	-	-	CASSDVLGARPFGAFF	TGTGCCAGCAGTGACGTTTTAGGGGCGAGGCCCTTCGGAGCTTTCTTT
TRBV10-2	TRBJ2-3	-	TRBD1	CASKVDRGTTGDTQYF	TGCGCCAGCAAAGTCGACAGGGGAACGACGGGAGATACGCAGTATTTT
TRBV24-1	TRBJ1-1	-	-	CATMQGWNTEAFF	TGTGCCACCATGCAGGGTTGGAACACTGAAGCTTTCTTT
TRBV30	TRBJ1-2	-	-	CAWSPRGARGGYTF	TGTGCCTGGAGTCCTCGAGGGGCCAGGGGAGGCTACACCTTC